This entry concerns a single T cell receptor beta chain. This sample was taken from a study of CD8 T cells in ankylosing spondylitis. TCRdb itself ran the 5' RACE reads through MiXCR, one entry per CDR3 protein. Among about 400,000 distinct CDR3 sequences listed, 20% were seen once. The V gene's germline CDR1 is SGHVS and CDR2 FQNEAQ. The CDR3 is made up of 12 amino acids. The receptor's source is a male donor with ankylosing spondylitis or in good health (not recorded which). This rearrangement joins TRBV7-8 to TRBJ2-3, with a weak D call TRBD2 (5 bases). The specimen sequenced was blood, either unsorted or a sorted T cell fraction (not recorded which). The CDR3, as DNA: TGTGCTGGGGTAGACTACACAGATACGCAGTATTTT. Its protein product is CAGVDYTDTQYF.